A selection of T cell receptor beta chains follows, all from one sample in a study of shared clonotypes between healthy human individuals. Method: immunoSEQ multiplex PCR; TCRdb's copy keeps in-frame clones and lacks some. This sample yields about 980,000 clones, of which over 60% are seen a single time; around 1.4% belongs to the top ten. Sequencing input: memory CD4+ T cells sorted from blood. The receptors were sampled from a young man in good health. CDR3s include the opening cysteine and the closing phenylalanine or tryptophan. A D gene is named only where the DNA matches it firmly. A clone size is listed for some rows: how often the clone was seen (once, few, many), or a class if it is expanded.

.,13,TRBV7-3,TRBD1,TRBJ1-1,TGTGCCAGCAGCGGGGGGACAGGCACTGAAGCTTTCTTT,CASSGGTGTEAFF
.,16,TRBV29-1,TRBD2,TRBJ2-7,TGCAGCGTTGAAAGGCGGGGGACCTCCAGCCAACCCGAGCAGTACTTC,CSVERRGTSSQPEQYF
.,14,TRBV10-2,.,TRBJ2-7,TGCGCCAGCAGTGAGTCGAGAGGGGCTGGCGAGCAGTACTTC,CASSESRGAGEQYF
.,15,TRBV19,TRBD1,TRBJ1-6,TGTGCCAGTAGCCTGACAGGGGCAGGTAATTCACCCCTCCACTTT,CASSLTGAGNSPLHF
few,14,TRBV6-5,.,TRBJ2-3,TGTGCCAGCAGCCCTGGGGGGTTCACAGATACGCAGTATTTT,CASSPGGFTDTQYF
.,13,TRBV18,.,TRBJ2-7,TGTGCCAGCTCCCAAGGCAGCTCCTACGAGCAGTACTTC,CASSQGSSYEQYF
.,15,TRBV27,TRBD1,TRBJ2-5,TGTGCCAGCAGTTTGACAGGGGGAAAAAAGGAGACCCAGTACTTC,CASSLTGGKKETQYF
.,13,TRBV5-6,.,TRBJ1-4,TGTGCCAGCAGCCAAGGCGTTAGTGGAAAACTGTTTTTT,CASSQGVSGKLFF
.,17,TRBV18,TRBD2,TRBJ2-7,TGTGCCAGCTCACTAAGCCCCGCGGGAGGGAGTATCTACGAGCAGTACTTC,CASSLSPAGGSIYEQYF
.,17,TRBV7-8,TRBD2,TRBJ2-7,TGTGCCAGCAGCTTAGCCCTAGCGGGAGGCCGTCGGGGAGAGCAGTACTTC,CASSLALAGGRRGEQYF
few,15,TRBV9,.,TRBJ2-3,TGTGCCAGCAGCGTAGCCCCTACTAGCACAGATACGCAGTATTTT,CASSVAPTSTDTQYF
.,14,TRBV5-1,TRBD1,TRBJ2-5,TGCGCCAGCAGCTCAGGGGGCATAGGAGAGACCCAGTACTTC,CASSSGGIGETQYF
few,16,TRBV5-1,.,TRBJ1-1,TGCGCCAGCAGCTTGGGGCCCGGGACATCGAACACTGAAGCTTTCTTT,CASSLGPGTSNTEAFF
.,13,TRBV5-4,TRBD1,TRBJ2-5,TGTGCCAGCACTCGGGACAGACAAGAGACCCAGTACTTC,CASTRDRQETQYF
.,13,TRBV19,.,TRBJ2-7,TGTGCCAGTAGTGTCGACAGAGCCTACGAGCAGTACTTC,CASSVDRAYEQYF
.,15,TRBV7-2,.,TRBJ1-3,TGTGCCAGCAGCTTATACAGGGTCTCTGGAAACACCATATATTTT,CASSLYRVSGNTIYF
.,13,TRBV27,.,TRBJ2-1,TGTGCCAGCAGTCGTGGCAGCGGACGGGAGCAGTTCTTC,CASSRGSGREQFF
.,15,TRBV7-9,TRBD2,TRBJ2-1,TGTGCCAGCACACTACTAGCGTTGACCTACAATGAGCAGTTCTTC,CASTLLALTYNEQFF
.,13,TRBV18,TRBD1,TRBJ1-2,TGTGCCAGCTCAGCCGGACAGGGGTATGGCTACACCTTC,CASSAGQGYGYTF
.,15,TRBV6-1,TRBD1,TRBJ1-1,TGTGCCAGCAGGGCCCGCGGACAGGGCAACACTGAAGCTTTCTTT,CASRARGQGNTEAFF
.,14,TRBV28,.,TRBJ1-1,TGTGCCAGTGGGAGAATAGGGACGACCGCTGAAGCTTTCTTT,CASGRIGTTAEAFF
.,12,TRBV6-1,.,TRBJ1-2,TGTGCCAGCAGTGCTCAGGGCCACGGCTACACCTTC,CASSAQGHGYTF
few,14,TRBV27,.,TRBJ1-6,TGTGCCAGCAGTTTCGACAGGCGGAATTCACCCCTCCACTTT,CASSFDRRNSPLHF
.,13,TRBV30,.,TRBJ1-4,TGTGCCTGGAAGCAGGGAACTAATGAAAAACTGTTTTTT,CAWKQGTNEKLFF
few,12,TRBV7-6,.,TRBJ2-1,TGTGCCAGCAGTCTAAACGGTATTGAGCAGTTCTTC,CASSLNGIEQFF
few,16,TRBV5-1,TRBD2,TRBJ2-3,TGCGCCAGCAGCTTGGAAGGCGGGGGACGCACAGATACGCAGTATTTT,CASSLEGGGRTDTQYF
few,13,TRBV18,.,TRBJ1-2,TGTGCCAGCTCACCTGAGGTTGACTATGGCTACACCTTC,CASSPEVDYGYTF
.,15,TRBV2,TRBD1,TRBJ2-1,TGTGCCAGCATCGACCCGGGACAGGGGTACAATGAGCAGTTCTTC,CASIDPGQGYNEQFF
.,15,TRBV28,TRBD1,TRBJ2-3,TGTGCCAGCAGGCGGACAGGGGGCGGCACAGATACGCAGTATTTT,CASRRTGGGTDTQYF
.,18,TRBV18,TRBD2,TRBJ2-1,TGTGCCAGCTCCCCGCAACAGCGTCGGACTAGCGGATACAATGAGCAGTTCTTC,CASSPQQRRTSGYNEQFF
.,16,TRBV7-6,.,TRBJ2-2,TGTGCCAGCAGCTCCCAGACAGCCGCGAACACCGGGGAGCTGTTTTTT,CASSSQTAANTGELFF
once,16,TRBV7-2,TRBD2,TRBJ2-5,TGTGCCAGCAGCTTAGCGGTGACTAGCGGCCAAGAGACCCAGTACTTC,CASSLAVTSGQETQYF
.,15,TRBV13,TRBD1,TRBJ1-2,TGTGCCAGCAGCAGATTGGACAGGGGGAGCTATGGCTACACCTTC,CASSRLDRGSYGYTF
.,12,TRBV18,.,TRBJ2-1,TGTGCCAGCTCACTATACAGGGATGAGCAGTTCTTC,CASSLYRDEQFF
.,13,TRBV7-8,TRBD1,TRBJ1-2,TGTGCCAGCAGCTTGGGACAGCAATATGGCTACACCTTC,CASSLGQQYGYTF
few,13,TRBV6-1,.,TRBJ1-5,TGTGCCAGCAGTGAAGTAGGCACTCAGCCCCAGCATTTT,CASSEVGTQPQHF
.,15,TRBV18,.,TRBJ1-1,TGTGCCAGCTCACCACCGGCCCAGGGGAACACTGAAGCTTTCTTT,CASSPPAQGNTEAFF
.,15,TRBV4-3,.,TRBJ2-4,TGCGCCAGCAGCCAAGATGCCTTAGCCAAAAACATTCAGTACTTC,CASSQDALAKNIQYF
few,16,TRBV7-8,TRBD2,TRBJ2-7,TGTGCCAGCAGCTCGAGACTAGCGGGGGGCTCCTACGAGCAGTACTTC,CASSSRLAGGSYEQYF
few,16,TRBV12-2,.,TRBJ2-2,TGTGCAAGTCGCCCTTATAGCGGGAGGAACACCGGGGAGCTGTTTTTT,CASRPYSGRNTGELFF
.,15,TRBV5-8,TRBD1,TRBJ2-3,TGTGCCAGCAGCTTGGAGGGGGCCCCCACAGATACGCAGTATTTT,CASSLEGAPTDTQYF